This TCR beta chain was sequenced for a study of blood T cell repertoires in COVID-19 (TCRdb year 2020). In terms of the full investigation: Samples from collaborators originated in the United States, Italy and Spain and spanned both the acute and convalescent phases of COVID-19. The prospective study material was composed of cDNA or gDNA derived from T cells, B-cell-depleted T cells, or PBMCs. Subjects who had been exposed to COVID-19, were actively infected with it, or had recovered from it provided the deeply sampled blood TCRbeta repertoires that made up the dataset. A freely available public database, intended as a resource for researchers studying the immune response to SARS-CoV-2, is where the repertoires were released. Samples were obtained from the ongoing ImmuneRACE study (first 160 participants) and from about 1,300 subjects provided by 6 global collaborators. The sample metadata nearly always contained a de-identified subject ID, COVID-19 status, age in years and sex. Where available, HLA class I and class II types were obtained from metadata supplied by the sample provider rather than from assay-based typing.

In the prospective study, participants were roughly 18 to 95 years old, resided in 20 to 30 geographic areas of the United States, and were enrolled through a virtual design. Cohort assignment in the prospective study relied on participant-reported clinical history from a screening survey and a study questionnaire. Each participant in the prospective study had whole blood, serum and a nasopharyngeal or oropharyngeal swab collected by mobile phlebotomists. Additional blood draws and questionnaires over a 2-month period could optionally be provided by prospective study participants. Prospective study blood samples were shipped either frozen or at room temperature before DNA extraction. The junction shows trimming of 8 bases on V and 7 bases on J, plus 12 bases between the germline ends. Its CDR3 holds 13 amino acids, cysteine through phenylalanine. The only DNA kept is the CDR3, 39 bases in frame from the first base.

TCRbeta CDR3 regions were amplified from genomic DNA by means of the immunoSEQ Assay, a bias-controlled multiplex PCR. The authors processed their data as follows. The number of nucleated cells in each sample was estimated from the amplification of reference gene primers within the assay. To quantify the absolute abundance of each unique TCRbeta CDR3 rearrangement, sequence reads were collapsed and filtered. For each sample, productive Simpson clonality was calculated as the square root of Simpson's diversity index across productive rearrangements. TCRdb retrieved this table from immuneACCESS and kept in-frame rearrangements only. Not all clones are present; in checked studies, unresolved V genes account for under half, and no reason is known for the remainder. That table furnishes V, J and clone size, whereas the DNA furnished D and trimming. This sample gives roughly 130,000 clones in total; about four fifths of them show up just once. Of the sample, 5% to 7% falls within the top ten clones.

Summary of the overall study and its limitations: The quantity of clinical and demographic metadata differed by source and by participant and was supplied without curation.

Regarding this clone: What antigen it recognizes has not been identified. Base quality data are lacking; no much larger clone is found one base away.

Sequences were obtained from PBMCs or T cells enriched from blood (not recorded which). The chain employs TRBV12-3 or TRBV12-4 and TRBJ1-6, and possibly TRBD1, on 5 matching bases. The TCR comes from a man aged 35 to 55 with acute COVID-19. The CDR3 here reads CASSYDSNSPLHF. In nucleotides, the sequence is TGTGCCAGCTCCTACGACAGCAATTCACCCCTCCACTTT.